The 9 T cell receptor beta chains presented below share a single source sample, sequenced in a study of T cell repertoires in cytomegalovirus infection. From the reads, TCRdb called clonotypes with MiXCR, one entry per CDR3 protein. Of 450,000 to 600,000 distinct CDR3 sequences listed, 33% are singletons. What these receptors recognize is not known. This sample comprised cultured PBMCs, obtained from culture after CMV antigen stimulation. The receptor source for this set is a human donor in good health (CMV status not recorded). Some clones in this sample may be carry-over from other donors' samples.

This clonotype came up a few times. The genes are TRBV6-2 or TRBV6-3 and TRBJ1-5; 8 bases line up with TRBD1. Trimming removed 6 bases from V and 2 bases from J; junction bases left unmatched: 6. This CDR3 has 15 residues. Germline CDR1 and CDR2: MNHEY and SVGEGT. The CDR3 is CASSPPTGGNQPQHF. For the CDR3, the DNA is TGTGCCAGCAGCCCACCGACAGGGGGCAATCAGCCCCAGCATTTT.

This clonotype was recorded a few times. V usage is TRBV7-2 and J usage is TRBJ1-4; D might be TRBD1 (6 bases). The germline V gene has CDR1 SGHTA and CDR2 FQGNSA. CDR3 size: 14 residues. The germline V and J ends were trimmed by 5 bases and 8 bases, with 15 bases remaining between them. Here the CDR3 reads CASSPGASWEKLFF. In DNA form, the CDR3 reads TGTGCCAGCAGCCCAGGGGCCTCTTGGGAAAAACTGTTTTTT.

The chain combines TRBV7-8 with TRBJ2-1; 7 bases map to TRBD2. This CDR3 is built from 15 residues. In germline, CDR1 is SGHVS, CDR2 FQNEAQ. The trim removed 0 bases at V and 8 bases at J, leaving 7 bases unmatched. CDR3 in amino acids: CASSLARLGGDEQFF. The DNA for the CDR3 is TGTGCCAGCAGCTTAGCGCGCTTGGGGGGGGATGAGCAGTTCTTC. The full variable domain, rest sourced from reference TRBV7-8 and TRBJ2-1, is GAGVSQSPRYKVAKRGQDVALRCDPISGHVSLFWYQQALGQGPEFLTYFQNEAQLDKSGLPSDRFFAERPEGSVSTLKIQRTQQEDSAVYLCASSLARLGGDEQFFGPGTRLTVL.

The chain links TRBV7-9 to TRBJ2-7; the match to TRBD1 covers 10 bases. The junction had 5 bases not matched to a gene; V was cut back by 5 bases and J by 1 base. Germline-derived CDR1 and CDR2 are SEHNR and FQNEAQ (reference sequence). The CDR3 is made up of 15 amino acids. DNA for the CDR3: TGTGCCAGCAGCGGCCGACAGGGGGCTTCCTACGAGCAGTACTTC. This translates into CASSGRQGASYEQYF.

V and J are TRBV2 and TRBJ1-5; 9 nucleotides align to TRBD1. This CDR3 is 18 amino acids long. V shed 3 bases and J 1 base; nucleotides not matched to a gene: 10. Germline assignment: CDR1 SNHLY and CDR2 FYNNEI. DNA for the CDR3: TGTGCCAGCAGTGACCCGGGACAGGGTGTGAGGAGCAATCAGCCCCAGCATTTT. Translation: CASSDPGQGVRSNQPQHF.

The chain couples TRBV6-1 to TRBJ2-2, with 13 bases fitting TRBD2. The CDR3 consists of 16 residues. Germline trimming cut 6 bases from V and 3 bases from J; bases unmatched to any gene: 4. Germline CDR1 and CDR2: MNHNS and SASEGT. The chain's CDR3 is CASRLAGGWDTGELFF. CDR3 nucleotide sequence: TGTGCCAGCAGACTAGCGGGAGGGTGGGACACCGGGGAGCTGTTTTTT.

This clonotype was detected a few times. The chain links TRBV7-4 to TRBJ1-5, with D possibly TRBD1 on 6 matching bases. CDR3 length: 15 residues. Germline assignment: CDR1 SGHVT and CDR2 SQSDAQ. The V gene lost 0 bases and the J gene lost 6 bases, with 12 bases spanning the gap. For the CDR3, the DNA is TGTGCCAGCAGCTTAGCGGCAGGGGACGGTCAGCCCCAGCATTTT. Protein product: CASSLAAGDGQPQHF.

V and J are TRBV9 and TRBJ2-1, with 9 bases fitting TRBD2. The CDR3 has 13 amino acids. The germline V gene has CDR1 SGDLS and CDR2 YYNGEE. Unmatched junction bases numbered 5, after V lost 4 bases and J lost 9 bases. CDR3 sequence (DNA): TGTGCCAGCAGCCCAAGACTAGCGGCTGAGCAGTTCTTC. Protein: CASSPRLAAEQFF.

CDR3 amino acids: CASSSSLFSGNTIYF. In nucleotides, the CDR3 is TGTGCCAGCAGCTCTAGCCTATTCTCTGGAAACACCATATATTTT. The V and J genes are TRBV5-4 and TRBJ1-3; D is undetermined. V gave up 3 bases and J gave up 0 bases, with 10 bases separating them. The CDR3 contains 15 residues. Germline CDR1 and CDR2: SGHNT and YYREEE (reference sequence).